This TCR beta chain was obtained from a study of shared clonotypes between healthy human individuals. Only in-frame clones appear in the TCRdb table, and some are missing; sequencing was by immunoSEQ multiplex PCR. The repertoire has some 2,500,000 clones, more than 85% of them found once; the top ten carry approximately 0.37%. The germline CDR1 and CDR2 sequences are MNHEY and SMNVEV (reference sequence). Trimming took 4 bases from V and 4 from J; bases not matched to a gene: 10. The CDR3 has 16 amino acids. The chain joins TRBV27 to TRBJ1-5; 7 nucleotides match TRBD1. The receptor comes from a man aged 18-30 years in good health. Some clones in this sample may be carry-over from other donors' samples. The material sequenced was naive CD4+ T cells from PBMCs. Described subset: CD45RA+ positively selected. CDR3 in amino acids: CASSSRQGYPNQPQHF. The CDR3 DNA follows: TGTGCCAGCAGTTCACGACAGGGATACCCTAATCAGCCCCAGCATTTT.